This T cell receptor beta chain was identified in a study of blood T cell repertoires in COVID-19 (dated by TCRdb to the early 2020s). Regarding the research as a whole: Samples from collaborators originated in the United States, Italy and Spain and spanned both the acute and convalescent phases of COVID-19. The material from the prospective study consisted of cDNA or gDNA derived from T cells, B-cell-depleted T cells, or PBMCs. Subjects who had been exposed to COVID-19, were actively infected with it, or had recovered from it provided the deeply sampled blood TCRbeta repertoires that made up the dataset. The repertoires were released in a freely available public database meant as a resource for research on the immune response to SARS-CoV-2. Samples were obtained from the ongoing ImmuneRACE study (first 160 participants) and from over 1,000 subjects provided by 6 global collaborators. A de-identified subject ID, COVID-19 status, age in years and sex were almost always included in the sample metadata. Where HLA class I and class II types were available, the types were taken from metadata supplied by the sample provider, not from assay-based typing. Study-level results and caveats: The amount of clinical and demographic metadata varied by source and participant and was provided uncurated.

In the germline V gene (reference sequence), CDR1 corresponds to PRHDT and CDR2 to FYEKMQ. The germline V and J ends show losses of 0 bases and 6 bases respectively, and no gene match explains 17 bases of the junction. The CDR3 contains 19 residues, cysteine and phenylalanine counted. CDR3 DNA is the only sequence kept; it has 57 bases, read in frame from the first base. Enrolling through a virtual design, the prospective study's participants ranged in age from roughly 18 to 89 years and lived across some 22 United States geographic areas. In the prospective study, participants were assigned to cohorts based on the clinical history participants reported in a screening survey and a study questionnaire. For ImmuneRACE Cohort 3, a participant was defined as recovered based on two consecutive negative NP/OP PCR tests, clearance by a healthcare professional, or resolution of symptoms. In the prospective study, mobile phlebotomists collected whole blood, serum and a nasopharyngeal or oropharyngeal swab from each participant. Prospective study participants could optionally give additional blood draws and questionnaires over a roughly two-month period. Before DNA extraction, prospective study blood samples were shipped either frozen or at room temperature.

The immunoSEQ Assay, a bias-controlled multiplex PCR, was used to amplify TCRbeta CDR3 regions from genomic DNA. The original pipeline was this. The number of nucleated cells in each sample was estimated by amplification of reference gene primers within the assay. Sequence reads were collapsed and filtered to measure the absolute abundance of every unique TCRbeta CDR3 rearrangement. For each sample, productive Simpson clonality was calculated as the square root of Simpson's diversity index across productive rearrangements. The table was pulled from immuneACCESS by TCRdb, which kept in-frame rearrangements only. Such tables lose some clones; where checked, under half of the loss comes from unresolved V genes, and the rest has no known cause. That table furnishes V, J and clone size, whereas the DNA furnished D and trimming. The sample table lists approximately 200,000 clones, roughly 85% of them with a count of one. Roughly a sixth of the sample rests with the top ten.

This clone was counted a single time. It lacks a known antigen. No much larger clone is present one base from it, and per-base qualities are unavailable. The sequenced sample consisted of PBMCs or T cells enriched from blood (not recorded which). This chain is built from TRBV13 and TRBJ2-5, and TRBD2 matches 9 of the central bases. This TCR derives from a man aged 40-50 years who had recovered from COVID-19. The nucleotide sequence is TGTGCCAGCAGCTTAGGAGGGACTAGCAATATACCTGGCGAGAAGACCCAGTACTTC. Translation gives CASSLGGTSNIPGEKTQYF.